This T cell receptor beta chain was recovered during a study of blood T cells in healthy people across ages. A second PCR of 7 to 11 cycles used a sample-barcoded 5' primer and a J-beta primer mix. Every cDNA molecule carried a tag from a template-switch adaptor bearing 12 random nucleotides. MiXCR was run by TCRdb on the 5' RACE reads, yielding one entry per CDR3 protein. Of fewer than 1,000,000 distinct CDR3 sequences listed, around 50% were seen once; the top ten hold 15% to 20%. This clonotype was observed many times. Its matching antigen is unknown. Whole-study findings and limits: Expanded clonotype changes were possibly confounded by unknown donor CMV status. Long-lived donors exceeded aged donors in naive CD4+ cells and diversity.

PBMCs numbering at least 6 million were isolated per sample. Trimming stripped 0 bases from V and 2 bases from J, with 16 bases between. The germline V gene has CDR1 SQVTM and CDR2 ANQGSEA. The CDR3 is 16 amino acids. This chain links TRBV29-1 with TRBJ1-2; no clear D gene. This TCR derives from an elderly man in good health. Specimen: blood. CDR3 loop: CSVEDILFDGNYGYTF. The CDR3 nucleotides read TGCAGCGTTGAAGATATACTGTTTGATGGAAACTATGGCTACACCTTC.